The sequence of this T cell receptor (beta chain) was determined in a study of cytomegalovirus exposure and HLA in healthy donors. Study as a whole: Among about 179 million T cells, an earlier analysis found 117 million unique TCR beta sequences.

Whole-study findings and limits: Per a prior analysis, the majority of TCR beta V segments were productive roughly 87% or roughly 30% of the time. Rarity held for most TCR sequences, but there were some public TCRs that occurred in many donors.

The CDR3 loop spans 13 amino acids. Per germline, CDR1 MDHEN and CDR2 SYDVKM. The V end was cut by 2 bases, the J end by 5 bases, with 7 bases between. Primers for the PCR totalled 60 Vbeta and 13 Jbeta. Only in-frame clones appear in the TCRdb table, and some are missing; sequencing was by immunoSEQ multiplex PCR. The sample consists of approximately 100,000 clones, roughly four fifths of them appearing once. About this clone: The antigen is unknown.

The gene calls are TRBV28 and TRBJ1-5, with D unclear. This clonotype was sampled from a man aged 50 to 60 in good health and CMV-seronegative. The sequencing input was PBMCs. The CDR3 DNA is TGTGCCAGCAGTTTAGGCACCGATCAGCCCCAGCATTTT. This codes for CASSLGTDQPQHF.